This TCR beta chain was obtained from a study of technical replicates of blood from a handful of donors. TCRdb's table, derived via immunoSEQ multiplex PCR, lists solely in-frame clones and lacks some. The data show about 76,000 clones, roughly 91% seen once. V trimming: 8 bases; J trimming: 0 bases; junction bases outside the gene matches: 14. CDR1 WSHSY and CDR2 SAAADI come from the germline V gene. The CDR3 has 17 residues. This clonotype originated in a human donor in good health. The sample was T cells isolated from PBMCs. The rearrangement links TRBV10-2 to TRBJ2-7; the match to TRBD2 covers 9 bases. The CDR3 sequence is CASVLRGGAVSSYEQYF. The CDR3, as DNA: TGCGCCAGCGTGTTGCGGGGGGGGGCAGTGAGCTCCTACGAGCAGTACTTC.